These 19 T cell receptor beta chains were sequenced from one sample in a study of blood T cell repertoires in COVID-19 (dated by TCRdb to about 2020). Library method: the immunoSEQ multiplex PCR assay. In TCRdb, the immuneACCESS table is reduced to in-frame sequences with V and J assigned. These tables do not hold every clone; where another copy was compared, an unresolved V gene accounts for under half, and the others remain unexplained. For this sample there are some 220,000 clones; approximately 84% appear just once. In total, the top ten clones hold 3% to 3.5% of the sample. What was sequenced was peripheral blood. Every receptor here comes from a woman aged 25-40 years who had recovered from COVID-19.

The chain combines TRBV19 with TRBJ2-1, with 8 bases matching TRBD1. The CDR3 contains 18 residues. CDR1 is LNHDA, CDR2 SQIVND, per germline (reference sequence). V dropped 0 bases and J dropped 6; count of bases not matched to a gene: 13. CDR3 amino acids: CASSIDSPGTGSINEQFF. Written as DNA, the CDR3 is TGTGCCAGTAGTATAGATTCCCCCGGGACAGGATCCATCAATGAGCAGTTCTTC.

The J gene is TRBJ2-2, the V gene TRBV2; 9 bases align to TRBD1. The CDR3 extends over 15 amino acids. CDR1 is SNHLY, CDR2 FYNNEI, per germline. J lost 5 bases, V lost 7 bases, and 8 bases had no gene match. CDR3 protein: CASTPGQGWTGELFF. The CDR3 DNA reads as TGTGCCAGCACTCCGGGACAGGGATGGACCGGGGAGCTGTTTTTT.

The CDR3 region is CASSRGSFYGYTF. In DNA, the CDR3 is TGTGCCAGCAGTCGGGGTTCGTTTTATGGCTACACCTTC. This chain uses TRBV27 with TRBJ1-2; no clear D gene. The CDR3 has 13 residues. The germline gives CDR1 MNHEY, CDR2 SMNVEV (reference sequence). V dropped 5 bases and J dropped 5 bases, with 12 bases sitting between them.

The chain links TRBV10-1 to TRBJ1-1; 8 nucleotides align to TRBD1. Germline-derived CDR1 and CDR2 are WNHNN and SYGVQD (reference sequence). The length of the CDR3 is 16 residues. J gave up 4 bases and V 3 bases, and 10 bases lay outside the gene matches. DNA of the CDR3: TGCGCCAGCAGTGAAGGCCAGGGGGCCGCCACCACTGAAGCTTTCTTT. This codes for CASSEGQGAATTEAFF.

This rearrangement joins TRBV5-5 to TRBJ2-1; D is possibly TRBD2 (6 bases). Trimming pared 0 bases from V and 1 base from J, leaving 11 bases between. This CDR3 comprises 16 residues. CDR1 is SGHKS, CDR2 YYEKEE, per germline (reference sequence). CDR3 coding DNA: TGTGCCAGCAGCTTGGGTACGGGAGTTTCCTACAATGAGCAGTTCTTC. Translated: CASSLGTGVSYNEQFF.

As DNA, the CDR3 is TGTGCCAGTACCAACTCACCGGGACTAGCGGAGTCCCCTACGCAGTATTTT. Amino acid sequence: CASTNSPGLAESPTQYF. The V gene is TRBV19, the J gene TRBJ2-3; the match to TRBD2 covers 11 bases. This CDR3 has 17 amino acids. The germline gives CDR1 LNHDA, CDR2 SQIVND (reference sequence). With 7 bases clipped from V and 8 bases from J, the junction kept 17 bases outside the gene matches.

The gene calls are TRBV3-1 (or the pseudogene TRBV3-2) and TRBJ2-7; a weak D match, TRBD1 (6 bases). This CDR3 spans 15 amino acids. Germline CDR1 and CDR2: LGHDT and YNNKEL (reference sequence). Trimming took off 1 base at V and 0 bases at J, with 10 bases between the two ends. In DNA form, the CDR3 reads TGTGCCAGCAGCCAAGGGGACAAGAGCTCCTACGAGCAGTACTTC. Protein sequence: CASSQGDKSSYEQYF.

The rearrangement joins TRBV4-2 to TRBJ2-1, with 13 bases that match TRBD2. The CDR3 covers 17 residues. V shed 2 bases, J shed 8 bases, and the junction held 9 bases outside the gene matches. Per the germline V gene, CDR1 is LGHNA and CDR2 is YNFKEQ. The CDR3 DNA is TGTGCCAGCAGCCAACATACTACTAGCGGGAGGGGCTATGAGCAGTTCTTC. It encodes CASSQHTTSGRGYEQFF.

The V gene is TRBV10-1, the J gene TRBJ2-2, with 8 bases fitting TRBD2. The junction had 6 bases not matched to a gene; V was cut back by 5 bases and J by 1 base. From germline, CDR1 is WNHNN and CDR2 SYGVQD (reference sequence). The CDR3 is 16 amino acids. In DNA form, the CDR3 reads TGCGCCAGCAGTCCCTCAAGCGGGGGGAACACCGGGGAGCTGTTTTTT. Encoded protein: CASSPSSGGNTGELFF.

This chain joins TRBV12-3 or TRBV12-4 and TRBJ1-5; D is uncertain. The CDR3 length is 12 residues. V was trimmed by 3 bases and J by 3 bases, leaving 3 bases between them. CDR3 coding DNA: TGTGCCAGCAGTTTCAACAATCAGCCCCAGCATTTT. Translated, it gives CASSFNNQPQHF.

This clone was detected only once. The rearrangement joins TRBV25-1 to TRBJ1-1; 7 nucleotides align to TRBD1. CDR1 is MGHDK and CDR2 is SYGVNS in the germline V gene. V was pared by 4 bases and J by 4 bases, with 3 bases of the junction left unmatched. The length of the CDR3 is 13 residues. The CDR3 DNA is TGTGCCAGCAGTGGAGGGGGCATCACTGAAGCTTTCTTT. Its protein product is CASSGGGITEAFF.

This chain uses TRBV5-1 with TRBJ2-7; the D gene is possibly TRBD1 (5 bases). CDR1 and CDR2 from the germline V gene are SGHRS and YFSETQ. The CDR3 loop spans 13 amino acids. The V gene lost 5 bases and the J gene lost 0 bases, with 9 bases spanning the gap. The CDR3 spells CASSRTGSYEQYF. The CDR3 DNA reads TGCGCCAGCAGTAGAACAGGCTCCTACGAGCAGTACTTC.

This chain connects TRBV27 to TRBJ1-2; 8 bases align to TRBD1. This CDR3 region has 15 residues. The germline V gene has CDR1 MNHEY and CDR2 SMNVEV (reference sequence). V lost 3 bases to trimming and J lost 4 bases; unmatched junction nucleotides: 7. For the CDR3, the DNA is TGTGCCAGCAGTTTCGGGCAGGGGGCCTTCTATGGCTACACCTTC. Its translation: CASSFGQGAFYGYTF.

The genes are TRBV29-1 and TRBJ2-2; 8 positions agree with TRBD1. Germline V gene sequence: CDR1 SQVTM, CDR2 ANQGSEA. This CDR3 is built from 13 residues. V lost 7 bases to trimming and J lost 6 bases; unmatched junction nucleotides: 7. CDR3 sequence reads: CSALTGAPGELFF. The CDR3 DNA follows: TGCAGCGCCTTGACAGGGGCCCCCGGGGAGCTGTTTTTT.

The chain is built from TRBV5-5 and TRBJ2-5; tentatively, D is TRBD2 (6 bases). The CDR3 is 14 residues long. CDR1 and CDR2 (germline): SGHKS, YYEKEE (reference sequence). The V end was cut by 2 bases, the J end by 1 base, with 9 bases between. The CDR3 region is CASSFPGVQETQYF. The CDR3 coding sequence is TGTGCCAGCAGCTTCCCGGGGGTCCAAGAGACCCAGTACTTC.

The V call is TRBV6-6, the J call TRBJ1-1; no definite D call. The germline CDR1 and CDR2 sequences are MNHNY and SVGAGI (reference sequence). Trimming shortened V by 0 bases and J by 4 bases, and 6 bases separated the two germline ends. This CDR3 region has 13 residues. CDR3 sequence: CASSYSGGTEAFF. DNA of the CDR3: TGTGCCAGCAGTTACTCAGGAGGCACTGAAGCTTTCTTT.

CDR3 DNA: TGTGCCAGCAGGAAAGACCCGGGGAGCTCCTACGAGCAGTACTTC. Translation: CASRKDPGSSYEQYF. The chain links TRBV6-5 to TRBJ2-7, with D possibly being TRBD2 (5 bases). The germline CDR1 and CDR2 sequences are MNHEY and SVGAGI. The CDR3 covers 15 residues. Deletions cut 6 bases from V and 0 bases from J, with 15 bases between.

The rearrangement joins TRBV11-2 to TRBJ2-7; a possible D gene is TRBD1 (6 bases). The V gene lost 0 bases and the J gene lost 0 bases, with 9 bases spanning the gap. The CDR3 runs 15 residues. The V gene's germline CDR1 is SGHAT and CDR2 FQNNGV. CDR3 loop: CASSLDRDNSYEQYF. The CDR3 region has the DNA TGTGCCAGCAGCTTAGATCGGGACAACTCCTACGAGCAGTACTTC.

The chain joins TRBV6-5 to TRBJ2-5, with 7 nucleotides matching TRBD1. Trimming took 10 bases from V and 9 from J; bases not matched to a gene: 17. The length of the CDR3 is 14 residues. The germline CDR1 and CDR2 sequences are MNHEY and SVGAGI. The CDR3 coding sequence is TGTGCCACCTCCCCACAGGGGCTCGCGCGGGCCCAGTACTTC. It translates to CATSPQGLARAQYF.